The text below deals with one T cell receptor (beta chain). The CDR3 contains 14 residues. Trimming took 4 bases from V and 5 from J, leaving 12 bases between them. Germline CDR1 is SGHTA and CDR2 is FQGNSA. This record comes from a study of blood T cells in healthy people across ages. Extracted total RNA amounted to at least 5.5 micrograms for each sample. The second PCR ran roughly 7 to 11 cycles with a sample-barcoded 5' primer and J-beta primers. TCRdb re-called the 5' RACE reads with MiXCR, one entry per CDR3 protein. The sample shows 540,000 or so distinct CDR3 sequences, about 25% of them seen only once. The data also belong to a second study, concerning T cells of mothers and their children.

The source material was blood. This chain connects TRBV7-2 to TRBJ1-5; D uncertain. This TCR was sampled from a boy between 5 and 17 years old in good health. CDR3 DNA: TGTGCCAGCAGCTCCATGGACCCAGATCAGCCCCAGCATTTT. This encodes CASSSMDPDQPQHF.